One T cell receptor beta chain is described in this entry. Sequencing used immunoSEQ multiplex PCR; TCRdb keeps in-frame clones, though not all of them. The repertoire holds roughly 200,000 clones, with under 90% as singletons. The sample comes from a study of blood T cell repertoires in COVID-19. For the study at large: Sample material is recorded as cDNA or gDNA derived from T cells, B-cell-depleted T cells, or PBMCs.

The material sequenced was peripheral blood. The source is a woman older than 75 with active or convalescent COVID-19.

CDR3 protein: CASSKAGVGDEQFF. The DNA for the CDR3 is TGTGCCAGCAGTAAAGCGGGAGTTGGGGATGAGCAGTTCTTC. The chain joins TRBV27 to TRBJ2-1; 8 bases match TRBD2. Germline loops: CDR1 MNHEY, CDR2 SMNVEV (reference sequence). V trimming: 5 bases; J trimming: 8 bases; junction bases outside the gene matches: 8. There are 14 residues in the CDR3.